The 17 T cell receptor beta chains reported below all come from one sample, sequenced in a study of blood T cell repertoires in COVID-19 (dated by TCRdb to 2018 to 2020). Preparation of the library involved the immunoSEQ multiplex PCR assay. TCRdb stores this immuneACCESS table with in-frame sequences only. Part of the clones is absent; in the studies checked, under half of the shortfall reflects unresolved V genes, and no reason is known for the rest. The sample includes some 390,000 clones, with more than 75% observed a single time. 2% to 2.5% of the sample is taken by the ten largest. Sequenced material: peripheral blood. These receptors were taken from an older woman with COVID-19, enrolled during active disease.

This chain connects TRBV27 to TRBJ1-1; no firm D call. Trimming shortened V by 2 bases and J by 3 bases, and 7 bases separated the two germline ends. This CDR3 is built from 13 residues. Germline values: CDR1 MNHEY, CDR2 SMNVEV (reference sequence). The CDR3 bases are TGTGCCAGCAGTTTAGTCGCGGACACTGAAGCTTTCTTT. Its translation is CASSLVADTEAFF.

The chain uses TRBV5-1 and TRBJ2-5; TRBD1 might be the D (6 bases). The V and J ends lost 0 bases and 0 bases respectively, with 12 bases between them. The CDR3 is 16 residues long. Germline V CDR1 and CDR2: SGHRS, YFSETQ. This CDR3 is CASSLGQASYQETQYF. CDR3 in DNA: TGCGCCAGCAGCTTGGGACAGGCGTCGTACCAAGAGACCCAGTACTTC.

The chain carries TRBV5-1 and TRBJ2-2; 16 bases align to TRBD2. The CDR3 runs to 17 residues. Germline loops: CDR1 SGHRS, CDR2 YFSETQ. V was clipped by 6 bases and J by 10 bases; unmatched bases: 12. The CDR3 here is CASTELGTSGGAQELFF. DNA for the CDR3: TGCGCCAGCACCGAACTTGGGACTAGCGGGGGGGCCCAGGAGCTGTTTTTT.

The V gene is TRBV6-5, the J gene TRBJ2-1; D not resolved. Germline V gene data show CDR1 as MNHEY and CDR2 as SVGAGI. V dropped 0 bases and J dropped 9 bases, with 9 bases sitting between them. The CDR3 contains 13 residues. The CDR3 DNA follows: TGTGCCAGCAGTTACTCTAACAGCTTTGAGCAGTTCTTC. Translation: CASSYSNSFEQFF.

J is TRBJ1-1 and V is TRBV5-1, with TRBD1 matching over 7 bases. This CDR3 spans 14 amino acids. CDR1 is SGHRS and CDR2 is YFSETQ in the germline V gene. V lost 2 bases, J lost 6 bases, and 7 bases stayed unmatched. The CDR3 loop is CASSLLQGRAEAFF. The CDR3 bases are TGCGCCAGCAGCTTATTACAGGGGCGGGCTGAAGCTTTCTTT.

A word on this clone: Within the sample, other DNA sequences also encode this same CDR3. This chain links TRBV28 with TRBJ2-1; TRBD1 agrees at 9 bases. The CDR3 runs to 16 residues. V shed 4 bases, J shed 1 base, and the junction held 5 bases outside the gene matches. Germline loops: CDR1 MDHEN, CDR2 SYDVKM. The CDR3 reads CASSSSGTGSYNEQFF. The CDR3 nucleotides are TGTGCCAGCAGTTCGTCCGGGACAGGGTCCTACAATGAGCAGTTCTTC.

This chain links TRBV28 with TRBJ2-7, with TRBD1 identical over 7 bases. The ends lost 6 bases at V and 5 bases at J; junction bases unmatched: 4. The germline gives CDR1 MDHEN, CDR2 SYDVKM. The CDR3 extends over 12 amino acids. In nucleotides, the CDR3 is TGTGCCAGCAGGGACAGGATCCACGAGCAGTACTTC. Its protein product is CASRDRIHEQYF.

As to this clone: An end of the junction differs from the germline gene, which may be a read error. DNA of the CDR3: TGTGCCAGCACTTTAACAGGGCTCGAGAAGGAAGCTTTCTTT. Its translation: CASTLTGLEKEAFF. The V gene is TRBV28, the J gene TRBJ1-1, with D perhaps TRBD1 (6 bases). The CDR3 runs 14 residues. Per the germline V gene, CDR1 is MDHEN and CDR2 is SYDVKM.

V is TRBV5-4 and J is TRBJ2-2; TRBD2 might be the D (5 bases). V dropped 5 bases and J dropped 0 bases, with 14 bases sitting between them. Per the germline V gene, CDR1 is SGHNT and CDR2 is YYREEE (reference sequence). The CDR3 covers 16 residues. The CDR3 nucleotides are TGTGCCAGCAGTTCGCCGGACTCGTCGAACACCGGGGAGCTGTTTTTT. This codes for CASSSPDSSNTGELFF.

The chain couples TRBV6-5 to TRBJ1-1, with TRBD1 matching over 11 bases. This CDR3 region has 15 residues. V was pared by 6 bases and J by 1 base, with 4 bases of the junction left unmatched. From germline, CDR1 is MNHEY and CDR2 SVGAGI. The DNA for the CDR3 is TGTGCCAGCAGGGGGACAGGGGGAAAGAACACTGAAGCTTTCTTT. It yields the protein CASRGTGGKNTEAFF.

This chain connects TRBV3-1 (or the pseudogene TRBV3-2) to TRBJ2-3, with D uncertain. Germline V gene lookup returns CDR1 LGHDT and CDR2 YNNKEL (reference sequence). This CDR3 region has 16 residues. Trimming took 5 bases from V and 0 from J, leaving 15 bases between them. DNA of the CDR3: TGTGCCAGCAGCTACTTATGGGCAGGAAGCACAGATACGCAGTATTTT. Protein sequence: CASSYLWAGSTDTQYF.

The J gene is TRBJ1-4, the V gene TRBV4-1, with D maybe TRBD1 (5 bases). From germline, CDR1 is MGHRA and CDR2 YSYEKL. Deletions cut 1 base from V and 7 bases from J, with 13 bases between. The CDR3 covers 15 residues. CDR3 protein: CASSQVGGLGEKLFF. The CDR3 DNA reads TGCGCCAGCAGCCAAGTGGGGGGGTTGGGTGAAAAACTGTTTTTT.

The chain carries TRBV10-3 and TRBJ1-2, with D hard to call. CDR1 is ENHRY and CDR2 is SYGVKD in the germline V gene. V was shortened by 3 bases and J by 4 bases, with 6 bases between the two germline ends. The CDR3 covers 12 residues. The CDR3 loop reads CAISENSYGYTF. The CDR3 bases are TGTGCCATCAGTGAAAACAGCTATGGCTACACCTTC.

The chain has TRBV18 and TRBJ2-3; 8 bases fit TRBD2. V lost 3 bases to trimming and J lost 4 bases; unmatched junction nucleotides: 9. Germline V gene sequence: CDR1 KGHSH, CDR2 LQKENI. There are 16 residues in the CDR3. The DNA for the CDR3 is TGTGCCAGCTCACCCTTAGCGGGAACCGTGGCAGATACGCAGTATTTT. Translation gives CASSPLAGTVADTQYF.

The chain employs TRBV12-3 or TRBV12-4 and TRBJ2-5; unclear D gene. Trimming left V 3 bases short and J 5 bases short, with 10 bases between. This CDR3 spans 13 amino acids. The CDR3 loop reads CASSLGQSETQYF. DNA for the CDR3: TGTGCCAGCAGTTTGGGCCAGTCCGAGACCCAGTACTTC.

The chain is built from TRBV3-1 (or the pseudogene TRBV3-2) and TRBJ1-1; D is perhaps TRBD1 (6 bases). V dropped 4 bases and J dropped 1 base, with 16 bases sitting between them. The CDR3 runs 16 residues. Germline values: CDR1 LGHDT, CDR2 YNNKEL (reference sequence). The CDR3 DNA is TGTGCCAGCAGCCCCCTTTGGGGAGGGGGGAACACTGAAGCTTTCTTT. This encodes CASSPLWGGGNTEAFF.

This sequence joins TRBV5-4 and TRBJ1-1; possible D gene TRBD1, 5 bases. Germline CDR1 is SGHNT and CDR2 is YYREEE (reference sequence). This CDR3 has 15 amino acids. Trimming pared 1 base from V and 4 bases from J, leaving 14 bases between. Written as DNA, the CDR3 is TGTGCCAGCAGCTTGATCGGGGGAGAAGTCACTGAAGCTTTCTTT. Residues: CASSLIGGEVTEAFF.